This T cell receptor beta chain was captured in a study of T-cell reconstitution after alpha-beta-depleted transplantation in children. Notes on the study in general: The high TCRbeta diversity at day 60 in some patients came from surviving recipient T cells and thymic progenitors. Roughly two months post-transplant, alpha-beta T cells reportedly originated from several hundred graft clones that had expanded. The authors attributed T-cell counts and diversity one year after transplant mostly to newly produced T cells.

About this clonotype: No antigen is known for it.

A TCRbeta library incorporating unique molecular identifiers was prepared. Using its own MiXCR run on the PCR reads, TCRdb lists one record per CDR3 protein. In the table there are more than 85,000 distinct CDR3 sequences, around 5.9% of which are singletons. The CDR3 spans 15 residues. Germline values: CDR1 SEHNR, CDR2 FQNEAQ (reference sequence). The J segment lost 5 bases and the V segment lost 3 bases, leaving 6 bases of the junction unmatched. The sequences come from PBMCs, mostly from graft donor cells, collected 60 days after TCRalphabeta/CD19-depleted stem cell transplant. The TCR sequence derives from a female patient under 10 years old who had a stem cell transplant for Fanconi anemia, so the T cells may come from the graft donor. The chain recombines TRBV7-9 with TRBJ1-2; 10 bases fit TRBD1. CDR3 protein: CASSFSPGQGYGYTF. In DNA, the CDR3 is TGTGCCAGCAGCTTCTCACCGGGACAGGGGTATGGCTACACCTTC.